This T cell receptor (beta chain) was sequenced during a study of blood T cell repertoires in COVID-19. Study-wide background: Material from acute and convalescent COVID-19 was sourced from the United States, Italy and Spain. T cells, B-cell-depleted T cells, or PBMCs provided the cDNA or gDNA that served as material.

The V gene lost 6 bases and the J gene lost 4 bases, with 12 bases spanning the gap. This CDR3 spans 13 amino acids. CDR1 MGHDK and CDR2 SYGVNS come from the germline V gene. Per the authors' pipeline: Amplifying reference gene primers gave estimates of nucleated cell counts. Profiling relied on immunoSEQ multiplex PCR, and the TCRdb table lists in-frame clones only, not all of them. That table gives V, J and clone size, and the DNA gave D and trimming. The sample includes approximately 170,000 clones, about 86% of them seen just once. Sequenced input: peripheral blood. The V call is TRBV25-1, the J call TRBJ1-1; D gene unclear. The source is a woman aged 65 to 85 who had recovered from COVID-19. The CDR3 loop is CASSPAGGTEAFF. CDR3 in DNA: TGTGCCAGCAGCCCGGCAGGTGGCACTGAAGCTTTCTTT. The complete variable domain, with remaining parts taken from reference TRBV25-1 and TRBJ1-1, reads EADIYQTPRYLVIGTGKKITLECSQTMGHDKMYWYQQDPGMELHLIHYSYGVNSTEKGDLSSESTVSRIRTEHFPLTLESARPSHTSQYLCASSPAGGTEAFFGQGTRLTVV.